A selection of T cell receptor beta chains follows, all from one sample in a study of T-cell reconstitution after alpha-beta-depleted transplantation in children. TCRdb fed the PCR reads into MiXCR, producing one record per CDR3 protein. The sample carries fewer than 700,000 distinct CDR3 sequences, roughly 13% recorded once. Here the sequenced sample was PBMCs, mostly from graft donor cells, taken 360 days after TCRalphabeta/CD19-depleted stem cell transplant. The receptors were sampled from a male patient younger than 18 who had a stem cell transplant for acute myeloid leukemia, so the T cells may come from the graft donor. CDR3s include the opening cysteine and the closing phenylalanine or tryptophan. Fields, in order: D gene, V gene, J gene, clone size, CDR3 protein, CDR3 DNA. A D gene is named only where the DNA matches it firmly. Expanded clones are given a class, and other clones once, few, many or no size at all.

d_call: TRBD2
v_call: TRBV4-2
j_call: TRBJ2-7
clone_size: -
cdr3_aa: CASSQDLGLADRYEQYF
cdr3_nt: TGTGCCAGCAGCCAAGATCTGGGACTAGCGGACCGCTACGAGCAGTACTTC

d_call: -
v_call: TRBV20-1
j_call: TRBJ2-1
clone_size: few
cdr3_aa: CSARPRLSRGAREYNEQFF
cdr3_nt: TGCAGTGCTAGGCCCCGTCTTTCCCGGGGGGCGAGGGAGTACAATGAGCAGTTCTTC

d_call: -
v_call: TRBV19
j_call: TRBJ2-7
clone_size: few
cdr3_aa: CASSIDSYEQYF
cdr3_nt: TGTGCCAGTAGTATTGACTCCTACGAGCAGTACTTC

d_call: TRBD2
v_call: TRBV6-5
j_call: TRBJ2-7
clone_size: -
cdr3_aa: CASSYSRLAGTYEQYF
cdr3_nt: TGTGCCAGCAGTTACTCGCGACTAGCGGGAACCTACGAGCAGTACTTC

d_call: TRBD2
v_call: TRBV6-5
j_call: TRBJ2-7
clone_size: few
cdr3_aa: CASSYLTSGGSYEQYF
cdr3_nt: TGTGCCAGCAGTTATTTAACTAGCGGGGGCTCCTACGAGCAGTACTTC

d_call: TRBD2
v_call: TRBV5-6
j_call: TRBJ2-1
clone_size: many
cdr3_aa: CASSLWREYYNEQFF
cdr3_nt: TGTGCCAGCAGCCTCTGGCGGGAGTACTACAATGAGCAGTTCTTC

d_call: -
v_call: TRBV12-3/TRBV12-4
j_call: TRBJ2-7
clone_size: few
cdr3_aa: CASSFGGEQQYF
cdr3_nt: TGTGCCAGCAGTTTTGGTGGGGAGCAGCAGTACTTC

d_call: -
v_call: TRBV20-1
j_call: TRBJ2-1
clone_size: -
cdr3_aa: CSASGALESSLNEQFF
cdr3_nt: TGCAGTGCTAGTGGGGCCCTGGAAAGCTCTCTCAATGAGCAGTTCTTC

d_call: TRBD1
v_call: TRBV29-1
j_call: TRBJ2-5
clone_size: many
cdr3_aa: CSVASAGGGEMAQYF
cdr3_nt: TGCAGCGTTGCTTCGGCAGGGGGCGGTGAGATGGCCCAGTACTTC

d_call: -
v_call: TRBV20-1
j_call: TRBJ2-5
clone_size: many
cdr3_aa: CSAIPLLGIQETQYF
cdr3_nt: TGCAGTGCTATCCCCCTCCTGGGGATCCAAGAGACCCAGTACTTC

d_call: -
v_call: TRBV28
j_call: TRBJ2-5
clone_size: few
cdr3_aa: CASSLSIGTKQETQYF
cdr3_nt: TGTGCCAGCAGTTTGAGTATTGGGACGAAGCAAGAGACCCAGTACTTC

d_call: TRBD1
v_call: TRBV5-5
j_call: TRBJ2-5
clone_size: -
cdr3_aa: CASSLGQGLRVRETQYF
cdr3_nt: TGTGCCAGCAGCCTGGGACAGGGATTACGTGTAAGGGAGACCCAGTACTTC

d_call: -
v_call: TRBV20-1
j_call: TRBJ2-3
clone_size: many
cdr3_aa: CSAGPESSDTQYF
cdr3_nt: TGCAGTGCGGGCCCGGAGAGTTCAGATACGCAGTATTTT

d_call: TRBD1
v_call: TRBV7-6
j_call: TRBJ2-7
clone_size: -
cdr3_aa: CASSLIGTGSHEQYF
cdr3_nt: TGTGCCAGCAGCTTAATTGGGACAGGGTCCCACGAGCAGTACTTC

d_call: -
v_call: TRBV14
j_call: TRBJ1-3
clone_size: few
cdr3_aa: CASSPRLFGNTTYF
cdr3_nt: TGTGCCAGCAGCCCCCGACTTTTTGGAAACACCACATATTTT

d_call: -
v_call: TRBV7-2
j_call: TRBJ2-7
clone_size: -
cdr3_aa: CASTSQGSTYEQYF
cdr3_nt: TGTGCCAGCACATCACAGGGCAGCACCTACGAGCAGTACTTC